These 8 T cell receptor beta chains were sequenced from one sample in a study of spatial heterogeneity in lung cancer. TCRdb reanalysed the 5' RACE reads using MiXCR and keeps one entry per CDR3 protein. The repertoire has around 3,000 distinct CDR3 sequences, around 52% of them found once; the top ten carry around 3%. Stated time point: blood at routine non-recurrence follow-up after resection. The sample consisted of PBMCs, taken at follow-up. Every receptor here comes from a male donor with early-stage non-small cell lung cancer.

Remarks on this clonotype: The library was built for alpha chains, so this beta chain is an off-target read and its size means little. V and J are TRBV20-1 and TRBJ2-3, with D perhaps being TRBD1 or TRBD2 (5 bases each). The germline V gene encodes CDR1 DFQATT and CDR2 SNEGSKA (reference sequence). The CDR3 totals 12 residues. The V gene lost 5 bases and the J gene lost 5 bases, with 11 bases spanning the gap. The CDR3: CSAAGTQDTQYF. In nucleotides, the CDR3 is TGCAGTGCTGCCGGGACCCAAGATACGCAGTATTTT.

This clonotype is classed as large. The library was built for alpha chains, so this beta chain is an off-target read and its size means little. This sequence joins TRBV7-9 and TRBJ2-5, with 11 bases fitting TRBD1. J was trimmed by 3 bases and V by 5 bases; bases with no gene match: 2. The CDR3 totals 14 residues. Germline CDR1 and CDR2: SEHNR and FQNEAQ (reference sequence). In DNA form, the CDR3 reads TGTGCCAGCAGCCCGGGACAGGGGGAAGAGACCCAGTACTTC. Its protein product is CASSPGQGEETQYF.

Of note for this clonotype: With the library built for alpha chains, this beta chain is off target and its frequency is not meaningful. The chain joins TRBV12-3 or TRBV12-4 to TRBJ2-3; 10 bases are a match to TRBD2. This CDR3 has 13 amino acids. The V and J ends lost 2 bases and 9 bases, in that order; junction bases with no gene match: 2. CDR3 loop: CASSLSAGGTQYF. The CDR3 DNA follows: TGTGCCAGCAGTTTATCAGCGGGAGGGACGCAGTATTTT.

In its sample, this clonotype was seen a few times. Little can be read into the size of this beta chain, an off-target read in a library designed for alpha chains. The chain recombines TRBV20-1 with TRBJ2-5; tentative D call: TRBD2 (6 bases). The CDR3 totals 12 residues. Germline CDR1 and CDR2: DFQATT and SNEGSKA (reference sequence). CDR3 DNA sequence: TGCAGCTTAGGACGTCGGGGGGAGACCCAGTACTTC. This encodes CSLGRRGETQYF.

In the case of this clonotype: Within a library made for alpha chains, this beta chain is off target, and its count is uninformative. This rearrangement joins TRBV28 to TRBJ2-3; 7 bases line up with TRBD2. The CDR3 totals 16 residues. Germline lookup yields CDR1 MDHEN and CDR2 SYDVKM. Trimming at V came to 6 bases and at J to 3 bases, leaving 12 bases not matched to a gene. Written as DNA, the CDR3 is TGTGCCAGCAGCCTATCTTTTGGGGGAGGGACAGATACGCAGTATTTT. This codes for CASSLSFGGGTDTQYF.

About this clonotype: This beta chain represents an off-target read in a library built for alpha chains; its size is of limited meaning. This chain joins TRBV2 and TRBJ2-5; no clear D gene. V gave up 6 bases and J gave up 3 bases, with 8 bases separating them. The CDR3 covers 12 residues. Germline V CDR1 and CDR2: SNHLY, FYNNEI. This CDR3 reads CASRGWEETQYF. CDR3 in DNA: TGTGCCAGCAGGGGGTGGGAAGAGACCCAGTACTTC.

A word on this clonotype: Since the library was made to target alpha chains, this beta chain is a stray read and its abundance is not meaningful. The chain has TRBV28 and TRBJ2-7; 9 nucleotides line up with TRBD1. The CDR3 has 12 residues. V shed 5 bases and J 5 bases; nucleotides not matched to a gene: 1. Germline V gene data show CDR1 as MDHEN and CDR2 as SYDVKM. In nucleotides, the CDR3 is TGTGCCAGCAGTCGGACAGGGGACGAGCAGTACTTC. This codes for CASSRTGDEQYF.

This clonotype was counted a few times. In a library made to pick up alpha chains, this beta chain is a stray read with a size that means little. This chain links TRBV11-2 with TRBJ2-5, with D perhaps matching TRBD1 (6 bases). This CDR3 has 12 residues. Germline V gene lookup returns CDR1 SGHAT and CDR2 FQNNGV. The V end lost 3 bases, the J end lost 5 bases, and 7 bases lay between the germline ends. DNA of the CDR3: TGTGCCAGCAGCTTTACAGGGGAGACCCAGTACTTC. It translates to CASSFTGETQYF.